Listed below are T cell receptor beta chains from one sample, sequenced in a study of CD8 T cells in ankylosing spondylitis. TCRdb redid the calling of the 5' RACE reads with MiXCR, one entry per CDR3 protein. The sample includes some 250,000 distinct CDR3 sequences, roughly a quarter of them seen just once. The specimen sequenced was blood, either unsorted or a sorted T cell fraction (not recorded which). The receptors derive from a male donor with ankylosing spondylitis or in good health (not recorded which). CDR3s include the opening cysteine and the closing phenylalanine or tryptophan. D genes are given only for firm matches. Only some rows state a clone size, as once, few, many or a class for expanded clones.

TRBJ2-3 TRBV6-1 . TRBD2 CASSATKDVSGGASDTQYF TGTGCCAGCAGTGCCACAAAGGACGTTAGCGGGGGGGCTTCAGATACGCAGTATTTT
TRBJ2-3 TRBV6-2/TRBV6-3 many . CASSSIMRGLNTQYF TGTGCCAGCAGCTCCATTATGAGGGGCCTAAATACGCAGTATTTT
TRBJ2-7 TRBV6-1 few TRBD2 CASLGSGGSSYEQYF TGTGCCAGCCTTGGGAGCGGGGGCAGCTCCTACGAGCAGTACTTC
TRBJ1-2 TRBV20-1 many TRBD1 CSARVLGQDYGYTF TGCAGTGCTAGAGTCTTGGGACAGGACTATGGCTACACCTTC
TRBJ1-2 TRBV20-1 many TRBD1 CSARGQGSWAGYTF TGCAGTGCTAGAGGACAGGGGAGTTGGGCTGGCTACACCTTC
TRBJ2-1 TRBV12-3/TRBV12-4 many . CASSPRRGSDEQFF TGTGCCAGCAGTCCCCGTCGGGGGTCCGATGAGCAGTTCTTC
TRBJ2-1 TRBV5-6 many . CASSLAEWPQQFF TGTGCCAGCAGCTTGGCCGAGTGGCCCCAGCAGTTCTTC
TRBJ2-2 TRBV2 . TRBD2 CASSLAGGLGTGELFF TGTGCCAGCAGTCTAGCGGGGGGCTTGGGCACCGGGGAGCTGTTTTTT
TRBJ2-5 TRBV4-2 . . CASSQGVGDQQETQYF TGTGCCAGCAGCCAAGGAGTTGGCGATCAACAAGAGACCCAGTACTTC
TRBJ1-3 TRBV12-3/TRBV12-4 many . CASSGGANSGNTIYF TGTGCCAGCAGTGGAGGGGCCAACTCTGGAAACACCATATATTTT
TRBJ2-3 TRBV30 . TRBD1 CAWSGRETGGDTQYF TGTGCCTGGAGTGGTCGGGAGACAGGGGGGGATACGCAGTATTTT
TRBJ2-1 TRBV7-6 many . CASSGLGRLNEQFF TGTGCCAGCAGCGGGCTGGGACGCCTAAATGAGCAGTTCTTC
TRBJ1-3 TRBV12-3/TRBV12-4 . . CASSFSWGEDTIYF TGTGCCAGCAGTTTTTCGTGGGGAGAAGACACCATATATTTT
TRBJ2-1 TRBV7-2 . . CASSLVAGELEQFF TGTGCCAGCAGCTTAGTCGCAGGTGAGCTCGAGCAGTTCTTC
TRBJ2-2 TRBV27 many TRBD1 CASSSSRDREAGELFF TGTGCCAGCAGTTCTTCCAGGGACAGGGAGGCCGGGGAGCTGTTTTTT
TRBJ2-2 TRBV20-1 . . CSAPRGAVGELFF TGCAGTGCGCCGAGGGGGGCAGTCGGGGAGCTGTTTTTT
TRBJ1-4 TRBV29-1 many . CSVEAGSEKLFF TGCAGCGTTGAGGCAGGATCTGAAAAACTGTTTTTT
TRBJ2-6 TRBV7-2 . . CASTSDTSGANVLTF TGTGCCAGCACCTCTGACACCTCTGGGGCCAACGTCCTGACTTTC
TRBJ2-5 TRBV5-6 . . CASHLQGKETQYF TGTGCCAGCCACTTACAGGGAAAAGAGACCCAGTACTTC
TRBJ1-1 TRBV2 many . CASRREGSTEAFF TGTGCCAGCAGGAGGGAGGGCAGTACTGAAGCTTTCTTT
TRBJ2-7 TRBV20-1 few . CSARDPRAGYEQYF TGCAGTGCTAGGGATCCCCGCGCGGGATACGAGCAGTACTTC
TRBJ2-1 TRBV5-6 . . CASAIPGTLYNEQFF TGTGCCAGCGCCATTCCGGGGACTCTCTACAATGAGCAGTTCTTC